The clone carrying this T cell receptor (beta chain) was counted a few times. Its specificity is unknown. The data stem from a study of cytomegalovirus exposure and HLA in healthy donors. The wider study: Early released data had tens of millions of unique TCRs, all coming from HLA-typed donors. Genotyping of 398 donors showed that around 85% belonged to the Caucasian-associated ancestry cluster. Study-wide findings and caveats: The HLA-A and HLA-B alleles of most subjects were reportedly predicted accurately from TCR beta sequences. Among TCR beta chains, those listed as cytomegalovirus-associated numbered under 200.

Amplification used 60 Vbeta primers and 13 Jbeta primers. TCRdb's table, derived via immunoSEQ multiplex PCR, lists solely in-frame clones and lacks some. The sample holds approximately 120,000 clones, 75% to 90% seen once. The clonotype originates from a man between 18 and 35 years old in good health and CMV-seropositive. Sequencing was carried out using PBMCs.

CDR3 region: CASSQPTGAKSTEAFF. In nucleotides, the CDR3 is TGTGCCAGCAGCCAACCGACAGGGGCGAAAAGCACTGAAGCTTTCTTT. This rearrangement joins TRBV5-4 to TRBJ1-1; 8 bases match TRBD1. The CDR3 is 16 residues long. Germline V gene data show CDR1 as SGHNT and CDR2 as YYREEE (reference sequence). V was pared by 4 bases and J by 4 bases, with 12 bases of the junction left unmatched.